These 10 T cell receptor beta chains were sequenced from one sample in a study of T cells in Graves' hyperthyroidism and ophthalmopathy. The source material, RNA transcripts, was used to amplify TCR beta CDR3 regions. The HTBI primer set drove a first-round RT-PCR of the TCR CDR3. Via MiXCR, TCRdb re-called the multiplex PCR reads, giving one row per CDR3 protein. The sample contains roughly 700,000 distinct CDR3 sequences, roughly a sixth of which appear only once. Input material: blood. The receptor source for this set is a man in his fifties or sixties with Graves' hyperthyroidism.

To note about this clonotype: A single base separates this from a much larger clone, so it may be a read error. The chain is built from TRBV18 and TRBJ2-7; D is unresolved. The CDR3 is 13 residues long. Germline-derived CDR1 and CDR2 are KGHSH and LQKENI. V was pared by 11 bases and J by 5 bases, with 19 bases between. CDR3 sequence reads: CAGHSAVMNEQYF. The CDR3 nucleotides read TGTGCCGGCCACTCGGCCGTGATGAACGAGCAGTACTTC.

This clonotype was counted ten times or more. This sequence joins TRBV5-5 and TRBJ1-1; no reliable D call. CDR3 length: 12 residues. Trimming shortened V by 4 bases and J by 4 bases, and 8 bases separated the two germline ends. From germline, CDR1 is SGHKS and CDR2 YYEKEE (reference sequence). CDR3 amino acids: CASSVGSTEAFF. DNA of the CDR3: TGTGCCAGCAGCGTAGGTTCCACTGAAGCTTTCTTT.

This clonotype was counted ten times or more. This sequence joins TRBV12-3 or TRBV12-4 and TRBJ2-1; maybe TRBD1 (5 bases). V lost 3 bases and J lost 5, with 8 bases in between. This CDR3 spans 13 amino acids. CDR3 loop: CASSLAGHNEQFF. The CDR3 DNA sequence: TGTGCCAGCAGTTTGGCAGGGCACAATGAGCAGTTCTTC.

The genes are TRBV7-6 and TRBJ2-1, with TRBD2 identical over 16 bases. The germline CDR1 and CDR2 sequences are SGHVS and FNYEAQ. The CDR3 covers 17 residues. Trimming cost V 3 bases and J 8 bases; bases outside gene matches: 7. The CDR3 sequence: CASSLALGTSGRDEQFF. The CDR3 DNA is TGTGCCAGCAGCTTGGCCCTTGGGACTAGCGGGAGGGATGAGCAGTTCTTC. Looking up the rest from reference TRBV7-6 and TRBJ2-1 gives the full variable domain: GAGVSQSPRYKVTKRGQDVALRCDPISGHVSLYWYRQALGQGPEFLTYFNYEAQQDKSGLPNDRFSAERPEGSISTLTIQRTEQRDSAMYRCASSLALGTSGRDEQFFGPGTRLTVL.

The table lists this clonotype with many counts. J is TRBJ2-1 and V is TRBV3-1; 10 nucleotides line up with TRBD1. Germline CDR1 and CDR2: LGHDT and YNNKEL (reference sequence). The CDR3 extends over 14 amino acids. Unmatched junction bases numbered 1, after V lost 2 bases and J lost 6 bases. The CDR3 region has the DNA TGTGCCAGCAGCCAAAGGACAGGGGGCAATGAGCAGTTCTTC. It specifies CASSQRTGGNEQFF.

At least ten counts were recorded for this clonotype. The V gene is TRBV3-1, the J gene TRBJ2-7; D is perhaps TRBD2 (5 bases). The CDR3 has 15 amino acids. Trimming took off 5 bases at V and 2 bases at J, with 16 bases between the two ends. Germline V gene data show CDR1 as LGHDT and CDR2 as YNNKEL (reference sequence). The DNA for the CDR3 is TGTGCCAGCAGCTACCTAAACCGGGGTGCCTACGAGCAGTACTTC. It translates to CASSYLNRGAYEQYF.

Comments on this clonotype: This may arise from a read error, as a much more abundant clone is one base away. Since the CDR3 does not end with the conserved phenylalanine or tryptophan, this likely comes from a read error. V usage is TRBV12-3 or TRBV12-4 and J usage is TRBJ2-2; 7 bases align to TRBD2. The V gene end was trimmed by 1 base and the J gene end by 8 bases; junction bases not matched to a gene: 7. This CDR3 has 15 residues. CDR3 nucleotide sequence: TGTGCCAGCAGTTTAGAGGGAGGGTATGGAGGGGAGCTGTTTTGT. Translating it yields CASSLEGGYGGELFC.

V gene TRBV7-9 combines with J gene TRBJ1-4, with D unresolved. Germline-derived CDR1 and CDR2 are SEHNR and FQNEAQ (reference sequence). The V end was cut by 1 base, the J end by 0 bases, with 12 bases between. CDR3 length: 17 residues. The CDR3 DNA is TGTGCCAGCAGCTTAGTCTTTCCGTTAGCAACTAATGAAAAACTGTTTTTT. Its protein is CASSLVFPLATNEKLFF.

This chain joins TRBV30 and TRBJ2-3, with D perhaps TRBD1 (6 bases). Germline assignment: CDR1 GTSNPN and CDR2 SVGIG (reference sequence). Trimming took off 4 bases at V and 0 bases at J, with 11 bases between the two ends. The CDR3 contains 14 residues. CDR3 in amino acids: CAWTRQASTDTQYF. The CDR3 DNA sequence: TGTGCCTGGACCAGACAGGCTAGCACAGATACGCAGTATTTT. Variable domain in full (rest from reference TRBV30 and TRBJ2-3): SQTIHQWPATLVQPVGSPLSLECTVEGTSNPNLYWYRQAAGRGLQLLFYSVGIGQISSEVPQNLSASRPQDRQFILSSKKLLLSDSGFYLCAWTRQASTDTQYFGPGTRLTVL.

This clonotype was detected many times. The J gene is TRBJ2-3, the V gene TRBV11-2; tentative D call: TRBD2 (6 bases). Germline CDR1 SGHAT, CDR2 FQNNGV. With 5 bases removed from V and 0 bases from J, the gap between germline ends came to 12 bases. This CDR3 contains 15 residues. The CDR3 nucleotides are TGTGCCAGCAGCCTGGAGCGGGCTAGCACAGATACGCAGTATTTT. Protein: CASSLERASTDTQYF.